This entry features one T cell receptor (beta chain) sequence. Methods used by the authors: From reference gene primer amplification, estimates of nucleated cell counts were derived. The assay was immunoSEQ multiplex PCR, and TCRdb's table has in-frame clones only and misses some. The V and J calls and clone size come from that table; D and trimming were worked out from the DNA. Of 160,000 or so clones listed, less than 90% were seen once; the top ten hold roughly 8%. Looked up from germline, CDR1 is MGHDK and CDR2 is SYGVNS. V gave up 7 bases and J gave up 5 bases, with 18 bases separating them. The CDR3 spans 15 residues. The data originate from a study of blood T cell repertoires in COVID-19. Study context: Sources were T cells, B-cell-depleted T cells, or PBMCs; the material itself was cDNA or gDNA.

Clinical histories supplied by participants themselves formed the basis of cohort assignment. Before being deemed recovered, Cohort 3 donors had two negative PCRs, clearance, or symptom resolution. The rearrangement joins TRBV25-1 to TRBJ2-1; perhaps TRBD2 as D (5 bases). This clonotype originated in a woman aged 45 to 65 who had recovered from COVID-19. Sequencing was performed on PBMCs or T cells enriched from blood (not recorded which). The CDR3 protein is CASTGSDYPHNEQFF. The CDR3 region has the DNA TGTGCCAGCACTGGTTCAGACTATCCACACAATGAGCAGTTCTTC.